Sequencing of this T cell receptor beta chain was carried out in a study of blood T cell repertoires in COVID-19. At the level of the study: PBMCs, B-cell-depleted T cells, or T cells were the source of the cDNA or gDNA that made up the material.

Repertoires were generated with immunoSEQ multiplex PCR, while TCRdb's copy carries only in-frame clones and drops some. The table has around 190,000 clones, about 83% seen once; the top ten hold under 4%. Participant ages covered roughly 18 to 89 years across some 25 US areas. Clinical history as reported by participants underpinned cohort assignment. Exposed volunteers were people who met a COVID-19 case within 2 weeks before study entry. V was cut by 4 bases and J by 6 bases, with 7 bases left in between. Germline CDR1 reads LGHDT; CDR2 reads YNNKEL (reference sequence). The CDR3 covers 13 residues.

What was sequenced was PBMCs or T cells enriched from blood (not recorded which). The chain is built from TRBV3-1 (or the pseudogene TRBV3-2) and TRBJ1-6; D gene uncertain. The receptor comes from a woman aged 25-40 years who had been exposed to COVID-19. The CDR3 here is CASSLPGNSPLHF. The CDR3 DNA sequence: TGTGCCAGCAGCCTCCCGGGTAATTCACCCCTCCACTTT.